This T cell receptor beta chain originates from a study of T cells in localized non-small cell lung cancer. Study-wide results and caveats: Within adjacent lung there appeared a median approximately 59 of the top 100 tumor clones. Because only a single region of the tumor was sequenced, heterogeneity remains possible. Compared with tumor, uninvolved adjacent lung displayed greater T cell clonality, ranking highest overall. Greater T cell density in blood accompanied longer overall survival.

The V gene's germline CDR1 is SEHNR and CDR2 FQNEAQ (reference sequence). V was trimmed by 1 base and J by 6 bases, leaving 10 bases between them. The CDR3 covers 14 residues. Method: immunoSEQ multiplex PCR; TCRdb's copy keeps in-frame clones and lacks some. The table lists 59,000 or so clones, approximately 90% of them singletons, with just under 20% in the top ten. Points on this clone: Its antigen is unknown.

V is TRBV7-9 and J is TRBJ1-5; D ambiguous. Sample: peripheral blood, taken before any cancer treatment. The receptor's source is a man aged 40 to 69 with stage I lung adenocarcinoma. CDR3 bases: TGTGCCAGCAGCTTAGGAGATGGTACTCAGCCCCAGCATTTT. Translated, it gives CASSLGDGTQPQHF.